The 5 T cell receptor beta chains given below trace back to one sample, sequenced in a study of blood T cell repertoires in COVID-19. Using immunoSEQ multiplex PCR, the repertoire was profiled, and TCRdb retains in-frame clones only, with some absent. In the table there are more than 150,000 clones, around 80% of which are singletons. The material sequenced was peripheral blood. Source of these receptors: a woman of 80 years or more with active or convalescent COVID-19.

The chain joins TRBV6-5 to TRBJ1-2; 10 nucleotides line up with TRBD1. Germline-derived CDR1 and CDR2 are MNHEY and SVGAGI. This CDR3 has 15 amino acids. The V and J ends lost 6 bases and 3 bases, in that order; junction bases with no gene match: 7. CDR3 region: CASSLGQGGHYGYTF. Written as DNA, the CDR3 is TGTGCCAGCAGCCTAGGACAGGGGGGGCACTATGGCTACACCTTC.

V and J are TRBV3-1 (or the pseudogene TRBV3-2) and TRBJ1-1; 9 bases agree with TRBD1. With 2 bases clipped from V and 3 bases from J, the junction kept 4 bases outside the gene matches. CDR3 length: 15 residues. Per the germline V gene, CDR1 is LGHDT and CDR2 is YNNKEL (reference sequence). The CDR3 here is CASSQPRTGDTEAFF. The DNA of the CDR3 is TGTGCCAGCAGCCAACCGAGGACAGGGGACACTGAAGCTTTCTTT.

The genes are TRBV18 and TRBJ2-2, with D unresolved. The CDR3 covers 14 residues. The V gene lost 5 bases and the J gene lost 1 base, with 8 bases spanning the gap. Germline CDR1 reads KGHSH; CDR2 reads LQKENI. The CDR3: CASSETQNTGELFF. The CDR3 DNA sequence: TGTGCCAGCTCAGAGACACAGAACACCGGGGAGCTGTTTTTT. Together with reference TRBV18 and TRBJ2-2, the CDR3 gives the full variable domain: NAGVMQNPRHLVRRRGQEARLRCSPMKGHSHVYWYRQLPEEGLKFMVYLQKENIIDESGMPKERFSAEFPKEGPSILRIQQVVRGDSAAYFCASSETQNTGELFFGEGSRLTVL.

This sequence joins TRBV4-3 and TRBJ1-2; D gene uncertain. CDR1 is LGHNA, CDR2 YSLEER, per germline. The CDR3 sequence is 16 residues long. The ends were cut back, 0 bases at V and 6 bases at J, with 17 bases in the middle. CDR3 amino acids: CASSQDPFLPVNGYTF. The CDR3 coding sequence is TGCGCCAGCAGCCAAGACCCCTTTTTGCCGGTAAATGGCTACACCTTC.

This chain links TRBV5-1 with TRBJ1-6, with no clear D. The germline V and J ends were trimmed by 2 bases and 5 bases, with 8 bases remaining between them. The CDR3 runs to 14 residues. Per germline, CDR1 SGHRS and CDR2 YFSETQ. CDR3 nucleotides: TGCGCCAGCAGCTTATTAGAGAATAATTCACCCCTCCACTTT. It encodes CASSLLENNSPLHF.